The 22 T cell receptor beta chains presented below share a single source sample, sequenced in a study of CD8+CD57+ T cells in acquired aplastic anemia (dated by TCRdb to the late 2010s). These reads were obtained on an Illumina HiSeq 2000. Genomic DNA was used as template for profiling of TCR beta VDJ combinations and CDR3 sequences. The public reads were reprocessed in TCRdb via fastp at Q25 and MiXCR, keeping in-frame beta chains. Rows are combined by CDR3 protein, so each entry shows the most common genes and DNA. This sample holds 400,000 to 500,000 distinct CDR3 sequences; roughly 64% were observed only once. Under 4.5% of the sample is in the top ten clones. Sequencing was done on a sample of sorted CD4+, CD8+, or CD8+CD57+ T cells (not recorded which) from PBMCs. These receptors all stem from a human donor in good health, serving as a control.

As for this clonotype: This clone may be a read error of a much larger clone one base away. This chain joins TRBV20-1 and TRBJ2-5; maybe TRBD1 (6 bases). Germline V lookup: CDR1 DFQATT, CDR2 SNEGSKA (reference sequence). The CDR3 covers 16 residues. In DNA form, the CDR3 reads TGCAGTGCTAGAGATCTTTGGACAGAGACGAAAGAGGCCCAGTACTTC. Residues: CSARDLWTETKEAQYF.

This chain links TRBV20-1 with TRBJ2-7; 8 bases map to TRBD1. This CDR3 contains 15 residues. Trimming removed 3 bases from V and 7 bases from J; junction bases left unmatched: 14. Germline V gives CDR1 DFQATT, CDR2 SNEGSKA (reference sequence). CDR3 bases: TGCAGTGCTAGGGACGCGACAGGGGCAGATTGGGAGCAGTACTTC. This encodes CSARDATGADWEQYF.

The rearrangement links TRBV20-1 to TRBJ1-1; D is possibly TRBD1 (5 bases). Trimming took 0 bases from V and 8 from J, leaving 13 bases between them. The germline V gene has CDR1 DFQATT and CDR2 SNEGSKA (reference sequence). The CDR3 extends over 13 amino acids. As DNA, the CDR3 is TGCAGTGCTAGAGAGTCCGGGGCCGGAGAAGCTTTCTTT. Translating gives CSARESGAGEAFF.

This clonotype occurred once. The V call is TRBV7-3, the J call TRBJ1-2, with D tentatively TRBD1 (6 bases). Germline V gene lookup returns CDR1 SGHTA and CDR2 FQGTGA. This CDR3 is built from 13 residues. The V gene lost 7 bases and the J gene lost 6 bases, with 15 bases spanning the gap. The CDR3 nucleotides read TGTGCCAGCACTCGGACAGTCCTTGATGGCTACACCTTC. The encoded protein is CASTRTVLDGYTF.

Note on this clonotype: A junction boundary mismatches the germline segment, possibly from a read error. The chain links TRBV7-2 to TRBJ1-5; 7 bases are shared with TRBD1. The CDR3 consists of 14 residues. Per germline, CDR1 SGHTA and CDR2 FQGNSA. The CDR3: CASSHPRGGATDTF. The CDR3 DNA reads TGTGCCAGCAGCCACCCCAGGGGGGGCGCCACAGATACGTTT.

The genes are TRBV15 and TRBJ2-7; 8 bases are shared with TRBD1. The CDR3 covers 15 residues. Germline V gene data show CDR1 as LNHNV and CDR2 as YYDKDF (reference sequence). The CDR3 DNA follows: TGTGCTAGACCCGGACAGGGCGCTTTACCCTACGAGCAGTACTTC. It yields the protein CARPGQGALPYEQYF.

Turning to this clonotype: The junction does not match germline at one end; this may be a read error. V and J are TRBV19 and TRBJ2-6; the D gene is possibly TRBD1 (5 bases). CDR1 and CDR2 (germline): LNHDA, SQIVND (reference sequence). CDR3 length: 15 amino acids. The CDR3, as DNA: TGTGCCAGTCAACGCGGCACGTCTACGGACACCGAAGTGACTTTT. Amino acid sequence: CASQRGTSTDTEVTF.

V gene TRBV5-1 combines with J gene TRBJ2-3; a possible D gene is TRBD1 (5 bases). Germline assignment: CDR1 SGHRS and CDR2 YFSETQ. This CDR3 contains 16 residues. Trimming stripped 4 bases from V and 5 bases from J, with 20 bases between. This CDR3 is CASSVPRGDGEDTQYF. CDR3 DNA: TGCGCCAGCAGCGTACCAAGGGGCGATGGGGAAGATACGCAGTATTTT.

This clonotype was counted at least ten times. V usage is TRBV6-5 and J usage is TRBJ2-5, with 8 bases fitting TRBD2. Germline assignment: CDR1 MNHEY and CDR2 SVGAGI. V gave up 6 bases and J gave up 2 bases; unmatched junction bases: 8. The CDR3 is made up of 15 amino acids. As DNA, the CDR3 is TGTGCCAGCAGCCGGTACCGGGGGGGGCAAGAGACCCAGTACTTC. Amino acid sequence: CASSRYRGGQETQYF.

The chain recombines TRBV20-1 with TRBJ2-3, with D tentatively TRBD2 (7 bases). With 5 bases removed from V and 9 bases from J, the gap between germline ends came to 21 bases. This CDR3 has 14 amino acids. From germline, CDR1 is DFQATT and CDR2 SNEGSKA (reference sequence). The CDR3 DNA reads TGCAGTGCTGAGATCGGGGGGCGCGAGCAGACGCAGTATTTT. This gives the protein CSAEIGGREQTQYF.

Concerning this clonotype itself: This CDR3 is missing its conserved last phenylalanine or tryptophan, likely due to a read error. The gene calls are TRBV11-2 and TRBJ1-2; D call uncertain. V was trimmed by 5 bases and J by 7 bases, leaving 14 bases between them. Germline loops: CDR1 SGHAT, CDR2 FQNNGV. The CDR3 is 13 amino acids. The CDR3 loop reads CASSLGGLSGYTS. For the CDR3, the DNA is TGTGCCAGCAGCCTAGGCGGATTGAGTGGCTACACCTCC.

This clonotype appeared many times. A read error may account for a junction end that differs from germline. The rearrangement uses TRBV6-5 and TRBJ2-6, with D perhaps being TRBD1 or TRBD2 (6 bases each). The CDR3 is made up of 15 amino acids. Germline lookup yields CDR1 MNHEY and CDR2 SVGAGI. CDR3 amino acids: CASSSWGAGVNVLTF. The CDR3 coding sequence is TGTGCCAGCAGTTCATGGGGGGCAGGGGTCAACGTCCTGACTTTC.

The CDR3, as DNA: TGTGCCAGCAGCTGTCGTAGTAGGTACACTGAAGCTTTCTTT. Protein product: CASSCRSRYTEAFF. The rearrangement links TRBV7-9 to TRBJ1-1; D is unclear. CDR1 is SEHNR and CDR2 is FQNEAQ in the germline V gene (reference sequence). Between the trimmed V and J ends, which lost 4 bases and 3 bases, there was a span of 12 bases. This CDR3 has 14 amino acids. The full variable domain, its missing parts supplied by reference TRBV7-9 and TRBJ1-1, is DTGVSQNPRHKITKRGQNVTFRCDPISEHNRLYWYRQTLGQGPEFLTYFQNEAQLEKSRLLSDRFSAERPKGSFSTLEIQRTEQGDSAMYLCASSCRSRYTEAFFGQGTRLTVV.

Turning to this clonotype: Its ends do not fully match the called genes, so a read error is possible. The chain couples TRBV5-1 to TRBJ2-5; D is unclear. The CDR3 has 15 amino acids. The V gene's germline CDR1 is SGHRS and CDR2 YFSETQ. The CDR3 spells CASSLEWVSGETQYF. CDR3 DNA sequence: TGTGCCAGCAGCTTAGAATGGGTCTCAGGAGAGACCCAGTACTTC.

Details on this clonotype: The germline gene is not matched at one end of the junction; a read error may be the cause. The genes are TRBV5-1 and TRBJ1-1, with 9 bases lining up with TRBD1. Per germline, CDR1 SGHRS and CDR2 YFSETQ. The CDR3 extends over 14 amino acids. CDR3 region: CASSYRDRATEAFF. In nucleotides, the CDR3 is TGCGCCAGCAGCTACCGGGACAGGGCGACTGAAGCTTTCTTC.

On this clonotype: One end of the junction varies from germline; a read error may be responsible. The chain links TRBV10-3 to TRBJ2-7; maybe TRBD2 (6 bases). There are 13 residues in the CDR3. CDR1 ENHRY and CDR2 SYGVKD come from the germline V gene. The CDR3 loop is CAIGEARGDEQHF. The DNA for the CDR3 is TGTGCCATCGGGGAGGCGCGGGGCGACGAGCAGCACTTC.

The chain combines TRBV12-3 or TRBV12-4 with TRBJ1-6; D remains unclear. V lost 3 bases to trimming and J lost 10 bases, with 7 bases between them. This CDR3 is built from 12 residues. CDR3 nucleotide sequence: TGTGCCAGCAGTTTGATTGACTCACCCCTCCACTTT. It yields the protein CASSLIDSPLHF.

The chain employs TRBV7-8 and TRBJ2-3; 7 bases map to TRBD2. Germline V lookup: CDR1 SGHVS, CDR2 FQNEAQ. The CDR3 runs to 16 residues. The V gene end was trimmed by 5 bases and the J gene end by 9 bases; junction bases not matched to a gene: 17. DNA of the CDR3: TGTGCCAGCAGCCTCTTAACGGGAGCGGGGCTAGGGACGCAGTATTTT. Residues: CASSLLTGAGLGTQYF.

This sequence joins TRBV12-3 or TRBV12-4 and TRBJ2-5; unclear D gene. V was trimmed by 6 bases and J by 2 bases, leaving 7 bases between them. CDR3 length equals 12 residues. The CDR3 sequence is CASSPTQETQYF. CDR3 in DNA: TGTGCCAGCAGCCCCACTCAAGAGACCCAGTACTTC.

Notes on this clonotype: No DNA is shown, since the ends of the CDR3 on it are uncertain; the CDR3 is the one TCRdb lists. V usage is TRBV2 and J usage is TRBJ1-6; no check of the table's D call, TRBD1, against the DNA was made. The length of the CDR3 is 17 amino acids, counting both ends. The V gene's germline CDR1 is SNHLY and CDR2 FYNNEI. CDR3 region: CASTWGGQGNYGYTFGF.

The V gene is TRBV7-2, the J gene TRBJ1-6; D remains unclear. Looked up from germline, CDR1 is SGHTA and CDR2 is FQGNSA. This CDR3 has 12 amino acids. V was clipped by 5 bases and J by 8 bases, with 7 bases between them. CDR3 amino acids: CASSPQHSPLHF. The CDR3, as DNA: TGTGCCAGCAGCCCCCAGCATTCACCCCTCCACTTT.

This clonotype was counted a few times. V is TRBV10-3 and J is TRBJ2-2; the D is unclear. Trimming took 5 bases from V and 3 from J, leaving 13 bases between them. This CDR3 region has 15 residues. Per germline, CDR1 ENHRY and CDR2 SYGVKD. CDR3 bases: TGTGCCATCAGTAAGCGAAGGGAAGACACCGGGGAGCTGTTTTTT. Residues: CAISKRREDTGELFF.